The rows below give T cell receptor beta chains drawn from one sample of a study of technical replicates of blood from a few donors. The table came from immunoSEQ multiplex PCR; TCRdb's copy has only in-frame clones and leaves some out. In the table there are about 97,000 clones, approximately 94% of which are singletons. Sequencing was performed on T cells isolated from PBMCs. The receptors stem from a human donor in good health. Both conserved end residues are part of each CDR3. Fields, in order: V gene, J gene, clone size, D gene, CDR3 length, CDR3 DNA, CDR3 protein. D genes are given only for firm matches. Part of the rows lack a size; the others show once, few, many or a class for expanded clones.

V: TRBV30; J: TRBJ1-2; size: .; D: .; length: 13; DNA: TGTGCCTGGAGTGGATCTACAGTCTATGGCTACACCTTC; CDR3: CAWSGSTVYGYTF
V: TRBV7-2; J: TRBJ2-7; size: .; D: .; length: 12; DNA: TGTGCCAGCAGCTTACTAACCTACGAGCAGTACTTC; CDR3: CASSLLTYEQYF
V: TRBV5-1; J: TRBJ2-7; size: few; D: TRBD1; length: 16; DNA: TGCGCCAGCAGCGGGGGGGACAGGGGCTTGGTTGTCGAGCAGTACTTC; CDR3: CASSGGDRGLVVEQYF
V: TRBV15; J: TRBJ1-1; size: .; D: .; length: 14; DNA: TGTGCCACCAGCAGTGTCGTGGGCTTCGCTGAAGCTTTCTTT; CDR3: CATSSVVGFAEAFF
V: TRBV28; J: TRBJ2-1; size: .; D: .; length: 13; DNA: TGTGCCAGCAGTTTGGACAGCCTGAATGAGCAGTTCTTC; CDR3: CASSLDSLNEQFF
V: TRBV7-9; J: TRBJ1-1; size: .; D: .; length: 13; DNA: TGTGCCAGCAGCTTGGTCAGGGCGGAGGAAGCTTTCTTT; CDR3: CASSLVRAEEAFF
V: TRBV11-2; J: TRBJ2-3; size: once; D: .; length: 14; DNA: TGTGCCAGCAGCTTGGGTCGGGAAGGAGATACGCAGTATTTT; CDR3: CASSLGREGDTQYF
V: TRBV10-3; J: TRBJ2-5; size: .; D: TRBD1; length: 14; DNA: TGTGCCATCAGGAATGCAGGGGGCTCAGAGACCCAGTACTTC; CDR3: CAIRNAGGSETQYF
V: TRBV7-9; J: TRBJ2-7; size: .; D: .; length: 13; DNA: TGTGCCAGCAGCTGGGACATCTCCTACGAGCAGTACTTC; CDR3: CASSWDISYEQYF
V: TRBV5-1; J: TRBJ2-1; size: .; D: TRBD1; length: 14; DNA: TGCGCCAGCAGCTTTAGGGACAGGGGATTTGAGCAGTTCTTC; CDR3: CASSFRDRGFEQFF
V: TRBV10-2; J: TRBJ1-1; size: .; D: .; length: 13; DNA: TGCGCCAGCAGCCCCCAGGTCCGCACTGAAGCTTTCTTT; CDR3: CASSPQVRTEAFF
V: TRBV30; J: TRBJ2-7; size: .; D: TRBD2; length: 19; DNA: TGTGCCTGGAGCGACCCTCTCGGAAGGAGCGGGAGCGGCTCCTACGAGCAGTACTTC; CDR3: CAWSDPLGRSGSGSYEQYF
V: TRBV30; J: TRBJ1-3; size: .; D: TRBD1; length: 14; DNA: TGTGCCTGGACTCACAGGGGGCTCGGAAACACCATATATTTT; CDR3: CAWTHRGLGNTIYF
V: TRBV11-2; J: TRBJ1-2; size: .; D: .; length: 15; DNA: TGTGCCAGCAGCTTATCAACGGACAGCCTCAGGGGCTACACCTTC; CDR3: CASSLSTDSLRGYTF
V: TRBV4-1; J: TRBJ1-4; size: .; D: .; length: 14; DNA: TGCGCCAGCGAACGGACAGCTACTAATGAAAAACTGTTTTTT; CDR3: CASERTATNEKLFF